The clone carrying this T cell receptor beta chain was counted a few times. The sample belongs to a study of T-cell memory formation after mild COVID-19. Study background: Largely donor-specific TCR clusters were found.

The germline V and J ends were trimmed by 1 base and 4 bases, with 13 bases remaining between them. This CDR3 comprises 15 residues. CDR1 and CDR2 from the germline V gene are SGHNT and YYREEE (reference sequence). Using constant-segment primers, 5'RACE produced TCR alpha and TCR beta cDNA libraries carrying sample barcodes and UMIs. Each CDR3 protein gets one entry after TCRdb re-called the 5' RACE reads with MiXCR. Here the sample spans roughly 180,000 distinct CDR3 sequences, 18% being singletons. This sequence originates from a man aged 18 to 30 who had mild COVID-19 (a few samples of this study predate the infection). Cell type and time point are not known. This chain connects TRBV5-4 to TRBJ2-3; D gene uncertain. Sequencing input: PBMCs or a T cell subset sorted from them (not recorded which). CDR3 DNA: TGTGCCAGCAGCTTGAATACACATAGTGCAGATACGCAGTATTTT. Its protein is CASSLNTHSADTQYF.